This entry describes one TCR beta chain. What it binds is unknown. Using immunoSEQ multiplex PCR, the repertoire was profiled, and TCRdb retains in-frame clones only, with some absent. Of approximately 58,000 clones in the sample, over 85% were seen once. The data derive from a study of chemoradiotherapy in HPV16-positive cancers. Study observations and caveats: During treatment, candidate HPV-specific clones and E7-related motifs expanded in tumor.

V was pared by 0 bases and J by 4 bases, with 13 bases between. The CDR3 loop spans 15 amino acids. Germline V CDR1 and CDR2: SGDLS, YYNGEE. This chain joins TRBV9 and TRBJ1-1; D may be TRBD1 (6 bases). The source is a human donor with HPV-associated anogenital cancer. This sample comprised blood, obtained from a patient who underwent chemoradiotherapy. The CDR3 protein is CASSVEGVGGTEAFF. As DNA, the CDR3 is TGTGCCAGCAGCGTAGAGGGGGTAGGGGGCACTGAAGCTTTCTTT.